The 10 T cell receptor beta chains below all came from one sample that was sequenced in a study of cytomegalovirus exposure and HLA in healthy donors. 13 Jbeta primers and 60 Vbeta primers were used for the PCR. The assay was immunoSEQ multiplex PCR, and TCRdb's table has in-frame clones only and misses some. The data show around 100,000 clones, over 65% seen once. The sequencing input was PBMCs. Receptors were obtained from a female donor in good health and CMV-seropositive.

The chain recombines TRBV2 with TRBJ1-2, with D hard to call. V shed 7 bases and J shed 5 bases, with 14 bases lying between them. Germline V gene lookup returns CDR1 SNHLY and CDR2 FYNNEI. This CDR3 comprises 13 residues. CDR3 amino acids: CASNPRVIYGYTF. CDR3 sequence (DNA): TGTGCCAGCAACCCACGAGTGATATATGGCTACACCTTC.

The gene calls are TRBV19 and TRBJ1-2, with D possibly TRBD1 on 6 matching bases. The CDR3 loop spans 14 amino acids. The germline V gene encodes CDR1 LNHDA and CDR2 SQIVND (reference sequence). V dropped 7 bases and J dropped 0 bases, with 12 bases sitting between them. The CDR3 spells CASKDREANYGYTF. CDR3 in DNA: TGTGCCAGTAAGGACAGAGAAGCTAACTATGGCTACACCTTC. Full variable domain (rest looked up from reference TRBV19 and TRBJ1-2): DGGITQSPKYLFRKEGQNVTLSCEQNLNHDAMYWYRQDPGQGLRLIYYSQIVNDFQKGDIAEGYSVSREKKESFPLTVTSAQKNPTAFYLCASKDREANYGYTFGSGTRLTVV.

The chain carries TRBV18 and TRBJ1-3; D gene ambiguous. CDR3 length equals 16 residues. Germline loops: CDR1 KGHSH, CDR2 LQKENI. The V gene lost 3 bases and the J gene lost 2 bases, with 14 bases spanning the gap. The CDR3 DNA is TGTGCCAGCTCACCGACCTCAGGTTCACCTGGAAACACCATATATTTT. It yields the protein CASSPTSGSPGNTIYF.

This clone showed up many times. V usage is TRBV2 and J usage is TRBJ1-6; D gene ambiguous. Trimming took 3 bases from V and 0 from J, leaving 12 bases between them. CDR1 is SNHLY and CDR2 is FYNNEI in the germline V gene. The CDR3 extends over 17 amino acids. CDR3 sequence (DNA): TGTGCCAGCAGTGAGATTCGCGGGAGCTCCTATAATTCACCCCTCCACTTT. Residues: CASSEIRGSSYNSPLHF.

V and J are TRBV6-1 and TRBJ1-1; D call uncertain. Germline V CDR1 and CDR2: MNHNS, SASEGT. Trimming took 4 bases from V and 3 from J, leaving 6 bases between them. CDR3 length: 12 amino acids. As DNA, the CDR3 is TGTGCCAGCAGTGCCCAGGACACTGAAGCTTTCTTT. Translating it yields CASSAQDTEAFF.

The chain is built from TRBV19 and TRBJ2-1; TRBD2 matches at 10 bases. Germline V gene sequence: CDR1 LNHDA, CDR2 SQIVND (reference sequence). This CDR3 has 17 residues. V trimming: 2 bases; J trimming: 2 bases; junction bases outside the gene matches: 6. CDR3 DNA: TGTGCCAGTAGTATAAGTCCCCTAGCGGGGGCCTACAATGAGCAGTTCTTC. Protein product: CASSISPLAGAYNEQFF. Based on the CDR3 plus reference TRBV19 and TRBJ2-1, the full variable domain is DGGITQSPKYLFRKEGQNVTLSCEQNLNHDAMYWYRQDPGQGLRLIYYSQIVNDFQKGDIAEGYSVSREKKESFPLTVTSAQKNPTAFYLCASSISPLAGAYNEQFFGPGTRLTVL.

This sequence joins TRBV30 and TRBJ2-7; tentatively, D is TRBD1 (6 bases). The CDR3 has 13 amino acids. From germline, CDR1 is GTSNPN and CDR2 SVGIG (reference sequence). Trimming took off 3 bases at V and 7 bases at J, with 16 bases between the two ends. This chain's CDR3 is CAWREQNRAEQYF. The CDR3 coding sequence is TGTGCCTGGAGGGAACAGAACAGGGCGGAGCAGTACTTC.

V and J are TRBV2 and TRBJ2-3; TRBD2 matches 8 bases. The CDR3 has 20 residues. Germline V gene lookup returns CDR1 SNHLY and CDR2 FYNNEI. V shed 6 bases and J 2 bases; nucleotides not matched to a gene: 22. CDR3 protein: CASRAPRGGHHPTFTDTQYF. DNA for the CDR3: TGTGCCAGCAGGGCCCCCCGGGGGGGCCATCATCCCACATTCACAGATACGCAGTATTTT.

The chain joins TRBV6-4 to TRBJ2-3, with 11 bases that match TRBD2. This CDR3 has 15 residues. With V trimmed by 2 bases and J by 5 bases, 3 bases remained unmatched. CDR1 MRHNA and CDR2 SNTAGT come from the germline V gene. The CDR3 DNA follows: TGTGCCAGCAGTGACACTAGCGGGAGCGTAGATACGCAGTATTTT. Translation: CASSDTSGSVDTQYF.

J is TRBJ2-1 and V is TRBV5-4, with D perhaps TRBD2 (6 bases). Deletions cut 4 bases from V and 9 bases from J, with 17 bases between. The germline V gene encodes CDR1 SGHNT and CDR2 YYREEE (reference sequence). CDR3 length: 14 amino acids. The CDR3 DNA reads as TGTGCCAGCAGCCAACCGACTAGTTGGGGTGAGCAGTTCTTC. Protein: CASSQPTSWGEQFF.